Below, 21 T cell receptor beta chains from the same sample are listed, as sequenced in a study of cytomegalovirus exposure and HLA in healthy donors. Libraries were prepared by immunoSEQ multiplex PCR; TCRdb keeps only in-frame clonotypes and omits some of them. The sample lists 260,000 or so clones, just under 90% occurring once. Sequences were obtained from PBMCs. Receptors originate from a man between 18 and 29 years old in good health and CMV-seronegative.

The J gene is TRBJ1-3, the V gene TRBV19; unclear D gene. This CDR3 contains 15 residues. Trimming removed 5 bases at V and 0 bases at J, with 11 bases between. Per the germline V gene, CDR1 is LNHDA and CDR2 is SQIVND (reference sequence). This CDR3 is CASSPGLNSGNTIYF. CDR3 in DNA: TGTGCCAGTAGTCCAGGACTGAACTCTGGAAACACCATATATTTT.

The genes are TRBV15 and TRBJ1-5; 7 bases agree with TRBD1. Germline loops: CDR1 LNHNV, CDR2 YYDKDF (reference sequence). V lost 1 base to trimming and J lost 3 bases; unmatched junction nucleotides: 6. CDR3 length: 16 amino acids. The CDR3 DNA sequence: TGTGCCACCAGCAGAGGATGGGACAGACACAATCAGCCCCAGCATTTT. Its translation is CATSRGWDRHNQPQHF. The whole variable domain, filled in from reference TRBV15 and TRBJ1-5, reads DAMVIQNPRYQVTQFGKPVTLSCSQTLNHNVMYWYQQKSSQAPKLLFHYYDKDFNNEADTPDNFQSRRPNTSFCFLDIRSPGLGDTAMYLCATSRGWDRHNQPQHFGDGTRLSIL.

This clone was seen once. The chain carries TRBV7-2 and TRBJ2-7, with 9 bases identical to TRBD2. Trimming cost V 0 bases and J 2 bases; bases outside gene matches: 5. Germline V lookup: CDR1 SGHTA, CDR2 FQGNSA. The CDR3 is made up of 16 amino acids. For the CDR3, the DNA is TGTGCCAGCAGCTTAGCGGGTAGCGGGGGTGCCTACGAGCAGTACTTC. Amino acid sequence: CASSLAGSGGAYEQYF.

This chain links TRBV7-2 with TRBJ2-5; 14 bases map to TRBD2. V dropped 5 bases and J dropped 5; count of bases not matched to a gene: 1. Germline assignment: CDR1 SGHTA and CDR2 FQGNSA. The CDR3 runs 14 residues. The CDR3 DNA sequence: TGTGCCAGCAGCCGACTAGCGGGAGGGGAGACCCAGTACTTC. Translating gives CASSRLAGGETQYF.

This CDR3 is CANISEREGLGRSYEQYF. DNA for the CDR3: TGTGCCAACATATCAGAACGGGAGGGCCTAGGGCGCTCCTACGAGCAGTACTTC. V gene TRBV28 combines with J gene TRBJ2-7; TRBD2 matches at 8 bases. Germline lookup yields CDR1 MDHEN and CDR2 SYDVKM. The CDR3 totals 18 residues. V was clipped by 10 bases and J by 0 bases; unmatched bases: 20.

The V and J genes are TRBV4-3 and TRBJ2-1; 11 nucleotides agree with TRBD1. From germline, CDR1 is LGHNA and CDR2 YSLEER. V lost 5 bases and J lost 7; bases outside the gene matches: 7. This CDR3 comprises 15 residues. The CDR3 DNA is TGCGCCAGCAGCACCCGGGACAGGGGGAATAATGAGCAGTTCTTC. It yields the protein CASSTRDRGNNEQFF.

The chain links TRBV21-1 to TRBJ2-7; the table's D call TRBD1 went unverified against the DNA. TRBV21-1 is a pseudogene segment. The CDR3 totals 13 residues. The CDR3 protein is CASPRQGPYEQYF. The CDR3 DNA follows: TGTGCCAGCCCCAGACAGGGTCCCTACGAGCAGTACTTC.

The chain combines TRBV7-9 with TRBJ2-7, with D tentatively TRBD1 (5 bases). The V gene lost 8 bases and the J gene lost 1 base, with 21 bases spanning the gap. CDR3 length equals 16 residues. CDR1 and CDR2 from the germline V gene are SEHNR and FQNEAQ (reference sequence). This CDR3 reads CASDLEEIKGSYEQYF. In nucleotides, the CDR3 is TGTGCCAGCGACCTCGAGGAGATAAAGGGGTCCTACGAGCAGTACTTC.

This clone appeared once. The V gene is TRBV11-2, the J gene TRBJ2-7; TRBD2 matches at 7 bases. Losses at the gene ends were 3 bases for V and 2 bases for J; bases not matched to a gene: 10. CDR1 is SGHAT, CDR2 FQNNGV, per germline. The CDR3 runs to 16 residues. CDR3 residues: CASSFQGGTVPYEQYF. CDR3 nucleotides: TGTGCCAGCAGCTTTCAGGGAGGGACGGTCCCCTACGAGCAGTACTTC.

The chain carries TRBV30 and TRBJ1-1, with D possibly being TRBD1 (5 bases). The CDR3 covers 13 residues. Trimming pared 3 bases from V and 1 base from J, leaving 9 bases between. Germline V gene lookup returns CDR1 GTSNPN and CDR2 SVGIG (reference sequence). The CDR3 sequence is CAWRFQGNTEAFF. CDR3 nucleotides: TGTGCCTGGAGGTTCCAGGGGAACACTGAAGCTTTCTTT.

The V and J genes are TRBV11-3 and TRBJ2-3; 11 bases agree with TRBD2. The CDR3 runs to 16 residues. Germline values: CDR1 SGHNT, CDR2 YENEEA. With V trimmed by 2 bases and J by 4 bases, 5 bases remained unmatched. CDR3 region: CASSLRGLAVPDTQYF. For the CDR3, the DNA is TGTGCCAGCAGCTTAAGGGGACTAGCGGTCCCAGATACGCAGTATTTT.

The chain employs TRBV27 and TRBJ1-5; 8 nucleotides match TRBD1. CDR3 length: 15 residues. Germline V gives CDR1 MNHEY, CDR2 SMNVEV (reference sequence). J gave up 3 bases and V 10 bases, and 11 bases lay outside the gene matches. The CDR3 is CATMGTGTSNQPQHF. The CDR3 bases are TGTGCCACCATGGGGACAGGAACTTCCAATCAGCCCCAGCATTTT.

The chain recombines TRBV18 with TRBJ1-6, with a possible D match to TRBD1 (5 bases). V dropped 5 bases and J dropped 8 bases, with 16 bases sitting between them. CDR3 length equals 15 residues. Germline V CDR1 and CDR2: KGHSH, LQKENI. The CDR3 sequence: CASSGTGLFDSPLHF. CDR3 sequence (DNA): TGTGCCAGCTCAGGTACGGGACTCTTCGATTCACCCCTCCACTTT.

V is TRBV2 and J is TRBJ2-1; TRBD1 matches at 11 bases. The CDR3 is 15 amino acids. The trim removed 6 bases at V and 8 bases at J, leaving 9 bases unmatched. CDR1 is SNHLY, CDR2 FYNNEI, per germline. CDR3 region: CASSPGQGEADEQFF. In DNA form, the CDR3 reads TGTGCCAGCAGCCCGGGACAGGGGGAAGCGGATGAGCAGTTCTTC.

The genes are TRBV7-9 and TRBJ2-7; 7 bases match TRBD2. Germline CDR1 reads SEHNR; CDR2 reads FQNEAQ (reference sequence). This CDR3 region has 16 residues. J lost 7 bases, V lost 5 bases, and 17 bases had no gene match. CDR3: CASSDGVTPLREEQYF. The CDR3 region has the DNA TGTGCCAGCAGCGACGGGGTAACCCCGTTGCGGGAGGAGCAGTACTTC.

This sequence joins TRBV7-2 and TRBJ2-6; D uncertain. The CDR3 spans 17 residues. CDR1 is SGHTA and CDR2 is FQGNSA in the germline V gene. Trimming removed 1 base at V and 0 bases at J, with 10 bases between. The CDR3 spells CASSLVGRFSGANVLTF. CDR3 bases: TGTGCCAGCAGCTTAGTGGGCAGGTTCTCTGGGGCCAACGTCCTGACTTTC.

This clone is judged large (0.1 to 1%). The V and J genes are TRBV6-4 and TRBJ2-2; TRBD2 is a possible D gene (5 bases). CDR1 MRHNA and CDR2 SNTAGT come from the germline V gene. Trimming took 4 bases from V and 2 from J, leaving 5 bases between them. CDR3 length equals 13 residues. The CDR3 loop reads CASSGTNTGELFF. CDR3 nucleotides: TGTGCCAGCAGTGGGACTAACACCGGGGAGCTGTTTTTT.

The CDR3 region is CASSSSSGLSEQFF. CDR3 coding DNA: TGTGCCAGCAGCTCGTCGAGTGGGCTGAGCGAGCAGTTCTTC. The chain combines TRBV9 with TRBJ2-1, with D unclear. Germline V gene data show CDR1 as SGDLS and CDR2 as YYNGEE. The V end lost 4 bases, the J end lost 10 bases, and 18 bases lay between the germline ends. The CDR3 length is 14 residues.

The chain couples TRBV7-6 to TRBJ2-1; 11 bases match TRBD2. V was pared by 5 bases and J by 4 bases, with 4 bases of the junction left unmatched. The CDR3 has 15 residues. Germline CDR1 and CDR2: SGHVS and FNYEAQ. CDR3 loop: CASSTGLADYNEQFF. The CDR3 nucleotides are TGTGCCAGCAGCACGGGACTAGCGGATTACAATGAGCAGTTCTTC.

The chain has TRBV7-2 and TRBJ2-7; 9 bases match TRBD1. Losses at the gene ends were 5 bases for V and 5 bases for J; bases not matched to a gene: 4. The CDR3 covers 13 residues. The germline CDR1 and CDR2 sequences are SGHTA and FQGNSA. The DNA of the CDR3 is TGTGCCAGCAGCCTGGGACAGGGAAACGAGCAGTACTTC. Its protein product is CASSLGQGNEQYF.

V gene TRBV18 combines with J gene TRBJ1-2; D gene uncertain. Germline V gives CDR1 KGHSH, CDR2 LQKENI. This CDR3 has 13 amino acids. V gave up 0 bases and J gave up 4 bases, with 6 bases separating them. CDR3 residues: CASSPPQAYGYTF. CDR3 DNA sequence: TGTGCCAGCTCACCACCGCAGGCCTATGGCTACACCTTC.